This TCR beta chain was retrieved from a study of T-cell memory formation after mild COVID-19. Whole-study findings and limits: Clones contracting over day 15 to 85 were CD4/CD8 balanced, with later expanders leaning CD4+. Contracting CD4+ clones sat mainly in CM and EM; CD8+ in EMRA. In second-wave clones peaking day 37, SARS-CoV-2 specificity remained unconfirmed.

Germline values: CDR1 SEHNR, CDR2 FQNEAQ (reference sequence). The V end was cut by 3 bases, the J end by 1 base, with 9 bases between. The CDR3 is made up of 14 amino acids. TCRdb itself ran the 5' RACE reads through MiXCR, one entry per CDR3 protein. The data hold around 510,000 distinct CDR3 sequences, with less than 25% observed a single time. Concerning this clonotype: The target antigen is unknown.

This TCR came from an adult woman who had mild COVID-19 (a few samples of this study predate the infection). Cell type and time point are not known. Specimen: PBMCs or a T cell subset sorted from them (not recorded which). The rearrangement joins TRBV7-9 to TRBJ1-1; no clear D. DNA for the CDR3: TGTGCCAGCAGCTTGCGCAGATGGAACACTGAAGCTTTCTTT. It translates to CASSLRRWNTEAFF.